The 12 T cell receptor beta chains listed next were all sequenced from one sample in a study of a mutant IDH1 vaccine in newly diagnosed glioma (dated by TCRdb to the early 2020s). Library generation was performed with the immunoSEQ multiplex PCR assay. TCRdb stores this immuneACCESS table with in-frame sequences only. Part of the clones is absent; in the studies checked, under half of the shortfall reflects unresolved V genes, and no reason is known for the rest. For this sample the table gives 60,000 or so clones, of which approximately 79% were detected only once. The biggest ten clones account for nearly 7.5% of the sample. What these receptors recognize is not known. Taken with the paper, the label for time point translates to: week 5, during vaccination. Every vaccine dose consisted of 300 ug of a 20-mer mutant IDH1 peptide in Montanide, administered subcutaneously together with topical imiquimod.

The sample in question was PBMCs, obtained from a glioma patient whose treatment included an IDH1 peptide vaccine. Source of these receptors: a woman aged 45 to 65 with glioma.

This clone was seen more than once but under ten times. The genes are TRBV9 and TRBJ2-1; no definite D call. In germline, CDR1 is SGDLS, CDR2 YYNGEE. V dropped 4 bases and J dropped 4 bases, with 18 bases sitting between them. This CDR3 region has 16 residues. CDR3 amino acids: CASSPIISRFYNEQFF. The CDR3 DNA reads as TGTGCCAGCAGCCCCATCATCAGCAGATTTTACAATGAGCAGTTCTTC. Full variable domain (missing parts from reference TRBV9 and TRBJ2-1): DSGVTQTPKHLITATGQRVTLRCSPRSGDLSVYWYQQSLDQGLQFLIQYYNGEERAKGNILERFSAQQFPDLHSELNLSSLELGDSALYFCASSPIISRFYNEQFFGPGTRLTVL.

The chain joins TRBV7-6 to TRBJ2-2; perhaps TRBD2 as D (6 bases). CDR1 and CDR2 (germline): SGHVS, FNYEAQ. The CDR3 has 14 amino acids. Trimming removed 5 bases at V and 4 bases at J, with 11 bases between. This CDR3 is CASSALTSTGELFF. In nucleotides, the CDR3 is TGTGCCAGCAGCGCCCTGACTAGCACCGGGGAGCTGTTTTTT.

The chain carries TRBV7-9 and TRBJ2-7; 7 bases agree with TRBD2. The CDR3 covers 15 residues. CDR1 is SEHNR, CDR2 FQNEAQ, per germline (reference sequence). With V trimmed by 1 base and J by 3 bases, 6 bases remained unmatched. Here the CDR3 DNA reads TGTGCCAGCAGCTTAGAGGGACTACCATTCTACGAGCAGTACTTC. It is translated as CASSLEGLPFYEQYF.

This chain uses TRBV4-1 with TRBJ1-1, with D maybe TRBD1 (5 bases). With 4 bases removed from V and 5 bases from J, the gap between germline ends came to 11 bases. CDR1 is MGHRA and CDR2 is YSYEKL in the germline V gene. This CDR3 has 13 amino acids. The CDR3 coding sequence is TGCGCCAGCAGCCCGGAAGGGGTAACTGAAGCTTTCTTT. This gives the protein CASSPEGVTEAFF.

The V call is TRBV7-2, the J call TRBJ2-3; TRBD2 agrees at 16 bases. After removal of 5 bases from V and 13 bases from J, the junction contained 9 bases not matched to a gene. There are 15 residues in the CDR3. Germline lookup yields CDR1 SGHTA and CDR2 FQGNSA. The CDR3 is CASSTQGLAGGHKYF. The CDR3 DNA reads as TGTGCCAGCAGCACCCAGGGACTAGCGGGGGGGCATAAGTATTTT.

This chain connects TRBV7-2 to TRBJ2-7; no reliable D call. The V gene's germline CDR1 is SGHTA and CDR2 FQGNSA. The CDR3 totals 14 residues. The V end lost 2 bases, the J end lost 0 bases, and 8 bases lay between the germline ends. CDR3 bases: TGTGCCAGCAGCTTATCTCAGAGCTCCTACGAGCAGTACTTC. This codes for CASSLSQSSYEQYF.

The chain couples TRBV5-4 to TRBJ1-1; maybe TRBD1 (6 bases). The V end lost 0 bases, the J end lost 7 bases, and 13 bases lay between the germline ends. This CDR3 is 14 amino acids long. Germline CDR1 reads SGHNT; CDR2 reads YYREEE (reference sequence). The CDR3 sequence: CASSLEIQGREAFF. CDR3 in DNA: TGTGCCAGCAGCTTGGAGATACAGGGACGTGAAGCTTTCTTT.

V and J are TRBV7-9 and TRBJ1-2; tentatively, D is TRBD1 (5 bases). This CDR3 is 15 amino acids long. The germline V gene has CDR1 SEHNR and CDR2 FQNEAQ (reference sequence). The V end lost 6 bases, the J end lost 0 bases, and 14 bases lay between the germline ends. The DNA of the CDR3 is TGTGCCAGCAGTCTGACAGCAAGCCCTAACTATGGCTACACCTTC. It specifies CASSLTASPNYGYTF.

The chain joins TRBV9 to TRBJ1-5; D uncertain. Trimming took off 0 bases at V and 4 bases at J, with 8 bases between the two ends. CDR1 is SGDLS and CDR2 is YYNGEE in the germline V gene. This CDR3 contains 14 residues. For the CDR3, the DNA is TGTGCCAGCAGCGTAGACGGAGCGAATCAGCCCCAGCATTTT. Translating gives CASSVDGANQPQHF.

This chain links TRBV30 with TRBJ1-4, with D possibly matching TRBD1 (6 bases). With 2 bases removed from V and 8 bases from J, the gap between germline ends came to 15 bases. CDR3 length equals 14 residues. The germline V gene encodes CDR1 GTSNPN and CDR2 SVGIG (reference sequence). The CDR3 here is CAWSKAGETEKLFF. CDR3 bases: TGTGCCTGGAGTAAGGCAGGGGAAACCGAAAAACTGTTTTTT.

This chain connects TRBV2 to TRBJ1-2; TRBD1 agrees at 10 bases. Germline trimming cut 6 bases from V and 3 bases from J; bases unmatched to any gene: 4. CDR1 and CDR2 (germline): SNHLY, FYNNEI. CDR3 length: 14 residues. The DNA for the CDR3 is TGTGCCAGCAGCACGACAGGGGGCTACTATGGCTACACCTTC. Translation: CASSTTGGYYGYTF. Full variable domain (missing parts from reference TRBV2 and TRBJ1-2): EPEVTQTPSHQVTQMGQEVILRCVPISNHLYFYWYRQILGQKVEFLVSFYNNEISEKSEIFDDQFSVERPDGSNFTLKIRSTKLEDSAMYFCASSTTGGYYGYTFGSGTRLTVV.

This rearrangement joins TRBV7-2 to TRBJ2-1; D is unresolved. Germline V gene data show CDR1 as SGHTA and CDR2 as FQGNSA. The CDR3 extends over 15 amino acids. The germline V and J ends were trimmed by 1 base and 7 bases, with 14 bases remaining between them. This chain's CDR3 is CASSLVQVPWNEQFF. CDR3 coding DNA: TGTGCCAGCAGCTTAGTTCAGGTCCCTTGGAATGAGCAGTTCTTC.